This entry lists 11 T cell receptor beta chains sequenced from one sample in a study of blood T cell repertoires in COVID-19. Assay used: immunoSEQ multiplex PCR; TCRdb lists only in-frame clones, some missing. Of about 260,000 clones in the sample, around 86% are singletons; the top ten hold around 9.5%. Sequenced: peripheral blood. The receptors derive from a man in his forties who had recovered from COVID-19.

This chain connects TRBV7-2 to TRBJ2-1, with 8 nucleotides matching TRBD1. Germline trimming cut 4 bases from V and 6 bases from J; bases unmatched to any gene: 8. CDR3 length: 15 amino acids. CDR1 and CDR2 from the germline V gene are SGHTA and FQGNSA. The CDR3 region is CASSSVQGASNEQFF. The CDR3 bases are TGTGCCAGCAGCTCCGTTCAGGGGGCTAGCAATGAGCAGTTCTTC.

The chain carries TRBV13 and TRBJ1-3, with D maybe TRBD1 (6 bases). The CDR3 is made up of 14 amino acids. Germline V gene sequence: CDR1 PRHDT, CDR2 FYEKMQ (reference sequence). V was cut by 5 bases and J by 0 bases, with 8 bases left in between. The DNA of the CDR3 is TGTGCCAGCAGCGAACAGGGCTCTGGAAACACCATATATTTT. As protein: CASSEQGSGNTIYF.

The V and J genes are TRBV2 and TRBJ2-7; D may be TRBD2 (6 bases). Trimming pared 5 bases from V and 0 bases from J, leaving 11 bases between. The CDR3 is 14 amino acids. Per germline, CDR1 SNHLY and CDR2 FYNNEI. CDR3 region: CASSQDYSSYEQYF. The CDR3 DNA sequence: TGTGCCAGCAGTCAGGACTATTCCTCCTACGAGCAGTACTTC.

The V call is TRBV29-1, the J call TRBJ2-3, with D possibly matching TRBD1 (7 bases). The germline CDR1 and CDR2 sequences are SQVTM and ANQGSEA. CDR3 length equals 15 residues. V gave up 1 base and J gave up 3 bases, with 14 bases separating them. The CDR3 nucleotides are TGCAGCGTTGAAGGGCAGGGGGGCGGAACAGATACGCAGTATTTT. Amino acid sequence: CSVEGQGGGTDTQYF.

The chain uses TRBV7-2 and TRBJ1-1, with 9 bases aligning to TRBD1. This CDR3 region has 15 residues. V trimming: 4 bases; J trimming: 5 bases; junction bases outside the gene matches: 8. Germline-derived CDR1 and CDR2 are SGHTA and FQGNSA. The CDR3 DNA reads TGTGCCAGCAGCTCCCCGGGACAGGGCTTGACTGAAGCTTTCTTT. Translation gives CASSSPGQGLTEAFF.

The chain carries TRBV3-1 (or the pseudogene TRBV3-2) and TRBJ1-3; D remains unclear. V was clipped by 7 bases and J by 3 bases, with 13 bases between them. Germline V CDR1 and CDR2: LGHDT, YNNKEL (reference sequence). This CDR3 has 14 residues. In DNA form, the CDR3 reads TGTGCCAGCACCCCCAGTCGCCTTGGAAACACCATATATTTT. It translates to CASTPSRLGNTIYF.

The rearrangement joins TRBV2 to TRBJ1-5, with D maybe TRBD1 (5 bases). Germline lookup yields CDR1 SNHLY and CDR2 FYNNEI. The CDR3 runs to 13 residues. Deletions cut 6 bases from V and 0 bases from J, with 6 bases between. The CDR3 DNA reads TGTGCCAGCAGGGGGGGTAGCAATCAGCCCCAGCATTTT. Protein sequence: CASRGGSNQPQHF.

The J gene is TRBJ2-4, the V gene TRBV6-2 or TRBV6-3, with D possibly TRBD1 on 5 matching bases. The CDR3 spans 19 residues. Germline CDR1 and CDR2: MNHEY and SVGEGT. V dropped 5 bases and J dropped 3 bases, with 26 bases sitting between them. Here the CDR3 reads CASSDPWGNTPLVKNIQYF. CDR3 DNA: TGTGCCAGCAGTGACCCCTGGGGCAATACCCCTCTGGTCAAAAACATTCAGTACTTC.

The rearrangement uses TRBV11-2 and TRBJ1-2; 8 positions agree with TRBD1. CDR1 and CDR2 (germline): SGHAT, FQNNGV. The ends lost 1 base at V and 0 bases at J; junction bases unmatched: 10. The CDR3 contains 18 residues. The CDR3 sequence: CASSLARTGTGPNYGYTF. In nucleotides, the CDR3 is TGTGCCAGCAGCTTAGCCCGGACAGGGACGGGTCCTAACTATGGCTACACCTTC.

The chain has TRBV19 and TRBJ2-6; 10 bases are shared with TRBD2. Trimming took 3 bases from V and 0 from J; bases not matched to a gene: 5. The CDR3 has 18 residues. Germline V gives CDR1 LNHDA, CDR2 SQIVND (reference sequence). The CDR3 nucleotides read TGTGCCAGTAGTATTAAGGCTAGCGGGAGCTCTGGGGCCAACGTCCTGACTTTC. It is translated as CASSIKASGSSGANVLTF.

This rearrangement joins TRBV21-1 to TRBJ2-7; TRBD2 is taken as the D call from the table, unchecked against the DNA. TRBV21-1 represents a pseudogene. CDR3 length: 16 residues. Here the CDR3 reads CASSKAPPKRDYEQYF. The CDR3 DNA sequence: TGTGCCAGCAGCAAAGCGCCCCCGAAGCGGGACTACGAGCAGTACTTC.